This entry lists 15 T cell receptor beta chains sequenced from one sample in a study of OX40 agonist ivuxolimab in advanced cancers. The receptor library was made with the immunoSEQ multiplex PCR assay. TCRdb took over this immuneACCESS table, retaining in-frame rearrangements with V and J assigned. Such tables are incomplete; in checked studies, under half of the missing clones stem from an unresolved V gene, and the remainder is unexplained. This sample gives some 140,000 clones in total; about 92% of them show up just once. 1% of the sample belongs to the ten largest clones. The material sequenced was CD4+ or CD8+ T cells sorted from blood, taken in a trial of the OX40 agonist ivuxolimab. These receptors originate from an adult with an advanced solid tumor such as melanoma, head and neck, liver or kidney cancer.

The chain carries TRBV11-2 and TRBJ2-3; a weak D match, TRBD2 (5 bases). Germline loops: CDR1 SGHAT, CDR2 FQNNGV. The V and J ends lost 0 bases and 3 bases respectively, with 13 bases between them. This CDR3 contains 16 residues. The CDR3 loop is CASSLESGVGTDTQYF. The CDR3 region has the DNA TGTGCCAGCAGCTTAGAGTCCGGGGTAGGGACAGATACGCAGTATTTT.

This clone was counted once. The chain couples TRBV7-9 to TRBJ1-2; D gene unclear. Germline V CDR1 and CDR2: SEHNR, FQNEAQ (reference sequence). The CDR3 covers 14 residues. Trimming pared 0 bases from V and 3 bases from J, leaving 8 bases between. CDR3 bases: TGTGCCAGCAGCTTAGCGCTGCGGGACTATGGCTACACCTTC. Translated: CASSLALRDYGYTF.

The rearrangement uses TRBV20-1 and TRBJ1-2; D is unclear. Looked up from germline, CDR1 is DFQATT and CDR2 is SNEGSKA (reference sequence). The V gene lost 3 bases and the J gene lost 7 bases, with 9 bases spanning the gap. CDR3 length equals 11 residues. The CDR3 nucleotides are TGCAGTGCTAGTGGCGGGAGTGGCTACACCTTC. Translated: CSASGGSGYTF.

V usage is TRBV18 and J usage is TRBJ2-7; 9 positions match TRBD1. This CDR3 comprises 16 residues. Germline V CDR1 and CDR2: KGHSH, LQKENI. The junction had 18 bases not matched to a gene; V was cut back by 8 bases and J by 7 bases. CDR3 nucleotide sequence: TGTGCCAGCGCCCAAGTCCTCGGGACAGGGCGTTTAGAGCAGTACTTC. This gives the protein CASAQVLGTGRLEQYF.

V usage is TRBV2 and J usage is TRBJ1-4, with 8 bases fitting TRBD1. This CDR3 has 20 residues. Germline CDR1 SNHLY, CDR2 FYNNEI. V dropped 0 bases and J dropped 0; count of bases not matched to a gene: 12. Here the CDR3 DNA reads TGTGCCAGCAGTGAAGCGTTCTACAGGGGGAAAGGCGCAACTAATGAAAAACTGTTTTTT. Translating it yields CASSEAFYRGKGATNEKLFF. The whole variable domain, filled in from reference TRBV2 and TRBJ1-4, reads EPEVTQTPSHQVTQMGQEVILRCVPISNHLYFYWYRQILGQKVEFLVSFYNNEISEKSEIFDDQFSVERPDGSNFTLKIRSTKLEDSAMYFCASSEAFYRGKGATNEKLFFGSGTQLSVL.

This chain links TRBV5-1 with TRBJ1-1, with TRBD1 identical over 7 bases. This CDR3 is 13 amino acids long. Germline V gene data show CDR1 as SGHRS and CDR2 as YFSETQ. With V trimmed by 2 bases and J by 6 bases, 4 bases remained unmatched. The CDR3: CASSFIQGSEAFF. The CDR3 bases are TGCGCCAGCAGCTTCATACAGGGGTCTGAAGCTTTCTTT.

The J gene is TRBJ2-1, the V gene TRBV11-3; 12 bases are shared with TRBD2. The V gene end was trimmed by 5 bases and the J gene end by 0 bases; junction bases not matched to a gene: 5. CDR3 length: 17 amino acids. Germline assignment: CDR1 SGHNT and CDR2 YENEEA. The CDR3 region has the DNA TGTGCCAGCAGCCTTCTAGCGGGAGGGAGCTCCTACAATGAGCAGTTCTTC. Its translation is CASSLLAGGSSYNEQFF.

V and J are TRBV27 and TRBJ1-2; the D gene is possibly TRBD1 (5 bases). CDR1 and CDR2 from the germline V gene are MNHEY and SMNVEV (reference sequence). Trimming cost V 3 bases and J 8 bases, with 13 bases left between them. The CDR3 runs to 13 residues. Written as DNA, the CDR3 is TGTGCCAGCAGTTTCAGGACATTCCGGGGCTACACCTTC. Its translation is CASSFRTFRGYTF.

The chain uses TRBV5-5 and TRBJ2-7; no firm D call. The CDR3 covers 14 residues. Trimming cost V 2 bases and J 1 base, with 10 bases left between them. Looked up from germline, CDR1 is SGHKS and CDR2 is YYEKEE (reference sequence). CDR3 amino acids: CASSFTGFSYEQYF. The DNA for the CDR3 is TGTGCCAGCAGCTTTACCGGGTTTTCCTACGAGCAGTACTTC.

The rearrangement joins TRBV7-2 to TRBJ1-5; possible D gene TRBD1, 6 bases. Trimming took off 5 bases at V and 7 bases at J, with 18 bases between the two ends. The CDR3 consists of 15 residues. Germline CDR1 is SGHTA and CDR2 is FQGNSA. The CDR3 region is CASSLGGPGAQPQHF. The CDR3 nucleotides read TGTGCCAGCAGCCTGGGGGGGCCGGGGGCCCAGCCCCAGCATTTT.

The sample holds one count of this clone. The J gene is TRBJ1-2, the V gene TRBV6-1; a possible D gene is TRBD1 (5 bases). Trimming removed 4 bases from V and 8 bases from J, with 14 bases in between. The CDR3 runs to 13 residues. Germline CDR1 is MNHNS and CDR2 is SASEGT. The CDR3 is CASSARAGRGYTF. Here the CDR3 DNA reads TGTGCCAGCAGTGCCAGGGCGGGACGCGGCTACACCTTC.

J is TRBJ1-4 and V is TRBV30; D is ambiguous. CDR3 length: 13 amino acids. CDR1 is GTSNPN, CDR2 SVGIG, per germline (reference sequence). V dropped 4 bases and J dropped 0 bases, with 6 bases sitting between them. The CDR3 DNA sequence: TGTGCCTGGAACAAGGCAACTAATGAAAAACTGTTTTTT. This translates into CAWNKATNEKLFF. Full variable domain (remainder filled in from reference TRBV30 and TRBJ1-4): SQTIHQWPATLVQPVGSPLSLECTVEGTSNPNLYWYRQAAGRGLQLLFYSVGIGQISSEVPQNLSASRPQDRQFILSSKKLLLSDSGFYLCAWNKATNEKLFFGSGTQLSVL.

The gene calls are TRBV7-2 and TRBJ2-7; TRBD1 aligns across 7 bases. The CDR3 runs to 13 residues. Trimming took 5 bases from V and 5 from J; bases not matched to a gene: 6. Per the germline V gene, CDR1 is SGHTA and CDR2 is FQGNSA. CDR3 in DNA: TGTGCCAGCAGCCCGGACAGGTACCACGAGCAGTACTTC. The encoded protein is CASSPDRYHEQYF.

This sequence joins TRBV28 and TRBJ2-5; 9 positions match TRBD1. With 6 bases clipped from V and 1 base from J, the junction kept 3 bases outside the gene matches. Per the germline V gene, CDR1 is MDHEN and CDR2 is SYDVKM. The CDR3 spans 14 residues. CDR3 nucleotide sequence: TGTGCCAGCAGGGGGACAGGGAGCCAAGAGACCCAGTACTTC. As protein: CASRGTGSQETQYF.

The V and J genes are TRBV7-2 and TRBJ2-7; 11 bases align to TRBD1. Germline V gene sequence: CDR1 SGHTA, CDR2 FQGNSA. Germline trimming cut 4 bases from V and 3 bases from J; bases unmatched to any gene: 2. The CDR3 extends over 14 amino acids. CDR3 residues: CASSWDRGFYEQYF. The CDR3 DNA reads as TGTGCCAGCAGCTGGGACAGGGGGTTCTACGAGCAGTACTTC.